This T cell receptor (beta chain) appears in the sequencing data of a study of OX40 agonist ivuxolimab in advanced cancers. At the level of the study: The drug used for patients, ivuxolimab, was an agonistic anti-OX40 (CD134) antibody. Every 2 weeks, ivuxolimab was infused into the patients intravenously at between 0.01 and 10 mg/kg.

The V gene end was trimmed by 3 bases and the J gene end by 3 bases; junction bases not matched to a gene: 4. The CDR3 length is 16 residues. In germline, CDR1 is SGHDT, CDR2 YYEEEE. Study-wide findings and caveats: People who partly responded at 0.1-3.0 mg/kg had some of the least clonal expansion seen. It was not determined which antigens were specifically recognized by the peripheral T cells that had undergone clonal expansion.

On this clone: Its antigen is as yet unknown.

Measured with immunoSEQ multiplex PCR; TCRdb has only the in-frame clones, and not every one. This repertoire shows 20,000 to 25,000 clones, about 65% found once; its top ten account for roughly 22%. The receptor's source is an adult with an advanced solid tumor such as melanoma, head and neck, liver or kidney cancer. The rearrangement uses TRBV5-6 and TRBJ2-5; 14 nucleotides line up with TRBD2. This sample comprised CD4+ or CD8+ T cells sorted from blood, obtained in a trial of the OX40 agonist ivuxolimab. The CDR3 reads CASSWEGLAGEETQYF. The CDR3 coding sequence is TGTGCCAGCAGCTGGGAGGGACTAGCGGGGGAAGAGACCCAGTACTTC.